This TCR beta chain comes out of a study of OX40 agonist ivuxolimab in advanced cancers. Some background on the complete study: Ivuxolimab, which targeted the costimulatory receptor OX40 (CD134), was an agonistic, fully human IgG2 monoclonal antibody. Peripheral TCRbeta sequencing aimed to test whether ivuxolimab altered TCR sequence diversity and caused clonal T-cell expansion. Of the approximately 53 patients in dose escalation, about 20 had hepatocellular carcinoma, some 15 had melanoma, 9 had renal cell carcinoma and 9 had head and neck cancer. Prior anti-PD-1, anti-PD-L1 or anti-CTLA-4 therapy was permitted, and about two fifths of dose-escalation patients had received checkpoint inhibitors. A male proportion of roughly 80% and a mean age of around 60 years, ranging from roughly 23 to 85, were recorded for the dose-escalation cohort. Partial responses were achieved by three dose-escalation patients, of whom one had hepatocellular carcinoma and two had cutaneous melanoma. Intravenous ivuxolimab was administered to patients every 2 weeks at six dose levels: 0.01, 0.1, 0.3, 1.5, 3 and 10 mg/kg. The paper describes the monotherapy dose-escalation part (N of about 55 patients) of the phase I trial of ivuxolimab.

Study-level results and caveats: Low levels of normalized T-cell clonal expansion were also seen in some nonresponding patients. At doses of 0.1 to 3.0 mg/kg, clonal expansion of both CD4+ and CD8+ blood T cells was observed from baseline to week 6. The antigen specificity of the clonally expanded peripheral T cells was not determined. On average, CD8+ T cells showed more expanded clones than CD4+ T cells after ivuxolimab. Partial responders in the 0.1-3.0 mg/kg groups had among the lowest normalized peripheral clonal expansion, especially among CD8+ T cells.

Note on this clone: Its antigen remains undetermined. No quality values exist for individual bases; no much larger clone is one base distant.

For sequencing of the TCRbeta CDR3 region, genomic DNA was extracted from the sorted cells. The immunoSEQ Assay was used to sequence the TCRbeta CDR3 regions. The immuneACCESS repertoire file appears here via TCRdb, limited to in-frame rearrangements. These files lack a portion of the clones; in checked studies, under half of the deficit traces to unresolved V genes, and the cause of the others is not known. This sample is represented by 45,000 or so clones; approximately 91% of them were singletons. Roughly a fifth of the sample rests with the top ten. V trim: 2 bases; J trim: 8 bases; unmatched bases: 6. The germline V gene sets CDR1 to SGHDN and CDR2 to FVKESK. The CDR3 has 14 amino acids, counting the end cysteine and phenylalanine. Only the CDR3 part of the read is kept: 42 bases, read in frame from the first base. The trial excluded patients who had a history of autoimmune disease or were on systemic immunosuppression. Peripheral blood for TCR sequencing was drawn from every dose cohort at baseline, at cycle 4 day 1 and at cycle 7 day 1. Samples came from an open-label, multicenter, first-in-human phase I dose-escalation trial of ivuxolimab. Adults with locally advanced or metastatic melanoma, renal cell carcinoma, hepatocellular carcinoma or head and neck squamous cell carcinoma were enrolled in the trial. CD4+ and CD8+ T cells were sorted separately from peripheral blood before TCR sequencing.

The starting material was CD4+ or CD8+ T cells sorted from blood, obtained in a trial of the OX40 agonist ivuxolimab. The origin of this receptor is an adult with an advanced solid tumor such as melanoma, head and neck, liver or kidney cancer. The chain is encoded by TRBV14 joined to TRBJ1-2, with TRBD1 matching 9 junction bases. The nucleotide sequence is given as TGTGCCAGCAGCCAACACAGGGGGCTACCGGGCTACACCTTC. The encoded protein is CASSQHRGLPGYTF.